The 26 T cell receptor beta chains given below trace back to one sample, sequenced in a study of shared clonotypes between healthy human individuals. TCRdb's table, derived via immunoSEQ multiplex PCR, lists solely in-frame clones and lacks some. Of more than 2,000,000 clones listed, more than 80% are singletons. The specimen sequenced was naive CD4+ T cells sorted from blood. Subset described: CD45RA+ positively selected. These receptors were obtained from a man younger than 35 in good health.

In its sample, this clone was seen once. The chain couples TRBV10-3 to TRBJ1-5; 9 nucleotides align to TRBD1. CDR3 length equals 15 residues. J lost 4 bases, V lost 4 bases, and 5 bases had no gene match. CDR1 and CDR2 from the germline V gene are ENHRY and SYGVKD. CDR3: CAISGGTGSNQPQHF. The CDR3 region has the DNA TGTGCCATCAGTGGGGGGACAGGGAGTAATCAGCCCCAGCATTTT.

The rearrangement links TRBV10-2 to TRBJ1-3, with a weak D call TRBD1 (5 bases). From germline, CDR1 is WSHSY and CDR2 SAAADI. V lost 6 bases and J lost 2, with 11 bases in between. This CDR3 spans 14 amino acids. The CDR3 protein is CASRGVGTGNTIYF. The CDR3 DNA is TGCGCCAGCAGGGGGGTCGGAACTGGAAACACCATATATTTT.

The chain has TRBV30 and TRBJ2-7; 11 bases fit TRBD2. The length of the CDR3 is 16 residues. The ends lost 0 bases at V and 2 bases at J; junction bases unmatched: 6. Per the germline V gene, CDR1 is GTSNPN and CDR2 is SVGIG (reference sequence). The CDR3 loop is CAWSVLSGRVPYEQYF. Here the CDR3 DNA reads TGTGCCTGGAGTGTACTTAGCGGGAGGGTCCCCTACGAGCAGTACTTC.

The chain joins TRBV6-6 to TRBJ2-7, with D perhaps matching TRBD1 (6 bases). CDR1 and CDR2 from the germline V gene are MNHNY and SVGAGI (reference sequence). V lost 8 bases and J 4 bases, leaving 18 bases between the germline ends. This CDR3 is 14 amino acids long. The chain's CDR3 is CASRGQSWLYEQYF. The CDR3, as DNA: TGTGCCAGCCGAGGACAGAGCTGGCTTTACGAGCAGTACTTC.

The V call is TRBV18, the J call TRBJ2-3; TRBD2 matches 7 bases. With 3 bases clipped from V and 6 bases from J, the junction kept 6 bases outside the gene matches. In germline, CDR1 is KGHSH, CDR2 LQKENI. The CDR3 consists of 14 residues. This CDR3 reads CASSPRTSLDTQYF. CDR3 DNA: TGTGCCAGCTCACCCAGGACTAGTTTGGATACGCAGTATTTT.

The chain uses TRBV19 and TRBJ1-5, with 8 bases identical to TRBD1. J lost 0 bases, V lost 8 bases, and 3 bases had no gene match. Germline V gives CDR1 LNHDA, CDR2 SQIVND (reference sequence). This CDR3 is built from 14 residues. The CDR3 is CASETGASNQPQHF. The DNA of the CDR3 is TGTGCCAGTGAGACAGGGGCTAGCAATCAGCCCCAGCATTTT.

The CDR3 here is CAWSPRTAEAFF. The CDR3 DNA sequence: TGTGCCTGGAGTCCTAGGACAGCTGAAGCTTTCTTT. The chain uses TRBV30 and TRBJ1-1; maybe TRBD1 (6 bases). V lost 2 bases to trimming and J lost 6 bases, with 10 bases between them. This CDR3 contains 12 residues. Germline values: CDR1 GTSNPN, CDR2 SVGIG (reference sequence).

To note about this clone: A junction boundary mismatches the germline segment, possibly from a read error. The CDR3, as DNA: TGTGCCTGGAGTGCCGGGACAACCTACAAGCAGTACTTC. It specifies CAWSAGTTYKQYF. The chain carries TRBV30 and TRBJ2-7, with D maybe TRBD1 (6 bases). This CDR3 has 13 amino acids. In germline, CDR1 is GTSNPN, CDR2 SVGIG (reference sequence).

A word on this clone: Distinct nucleotide sequences in the sample also encode this CDR3. V and J are TRBV4-1 and TRBJ2-7; D is ambiguous. The CDR3 spans 12 residues. The V gene lost 1 base and the J gene lost 2 bases, with 3 bases spanning the gap. Per germline, CDR1 MGHRA and CDR2 YSYEKL. This chain's CDR3 is CASSQGPYEQYF. CDR3 DNA sequence: TGCGCCAGCAGCCAAGGACCCTACGAGCAGTACTTC.

This chain connects TRBV5-1 to TRBJ2-7; 9 nucleotides agree with TRBD1. Per germline, CDR1 SGHRS and CDR2 YFSETQ. The V and J ends lost 0 bases and 4 bases, in that order; junction bases with no gene match: 8. The CDR3 covers 16 residues. The CDR3: CASSLEGQGPYYEQYF. CDR3 nucleotide sequence: TGCGCCAGCAGCTTGGAGGGACAGGGACCCTATTACGAGCAGTACTTC. Variable domain in full (rest from reference TRBV5-1 and TRBJ2-7): KAGVTQTPRYLIKTRGQQVTLSCSPISGHRSVSWYQQTPGQGLQFLFEYFSETQRNKGNFPGRFSGRQFSNSRSEMNVSTLELGDSALYLCASSLEGQGPYYEQYFGPGTRLTVT.

This clone occurred once. The genes are TRBV7-9 and TRBJ2-7; TRBD2 agrees at 8 bases. This CDR3 has 14 amino acids. With V trimmed by 3 bases and J by 2 bases, 3 bases remained unmatched. Germline CDR1 SEHNR, CDR2 FQNEAQ (reference sequence). As DNA, the CDR3 is TGTGCCAGCAGCTTCGGGAGGGGACCCTACGAGCAGTACTTC. Translated: CASSFGRGPYEQYF.

The chain couples TRBV5-1 to TRBJ1-4; the D gene is possibly TRBD1 (6 bases). The ends were cut back, 5 bases at V and 1 base at J, with 12 bases in the middle. The CDR3 has 15 amino acids. Germline V gene lookup returns CDR1 SGHRS and CDR2 YFSETQ. Here the CDR3 reads CASRGAGETNEKLFF. The CDR3 nucleotides read TGCGCCAGCAGGGGGGCCGGGGAAACTAATGAAAAACTGTTTTTT.

The chain joins TRBV6-4 to TRBJ2-2; possible D gene TRBD1, 6 bases. The V end lost 6 bases, the J end lost 4 bases, and 15 bases lay between the germline ends. The CDR3 is 15 residues long. Per germline, CDR1 MRHNA and CDR2 SNTAGT. This CDR3 is CASRVDSGVTGELFF. The DNA of the CDR3 is TGTGCCAGCAGAGTGGACAGCGGAGTCACCGGGGAGCTGTTTTTT.

Note on this clone: Within the sample, other DNA sequences also encode this same CDR3. V usage is TRBV7-2 and J usage is TRBJ2-7; D not certain. This CDR3 region has 12 residues. The germline CDR1 and CDR2 sequences are SGHTA and FQGNSA. Trimming removed 3 bases from V and 3 bases from J, with 6 bases in between. The CDR3 sequence is CASSFPSYEQYF. The CDR3 DNA follows: TGTGCCAGCAGCTTCCCTAGCTACGAGCAGTACTTC.

The chain has TRBV10-2 and TRBJ1-1; no clear D gene. V was shortened by 3 bases and J by 8 bases, with 16 bases between the two germline ends. The CDR3 has 14 amino acids. Germline loops: CDR1 WSHSY, CDR2 SAAADI. For the CDR3, the DNA is TGCGCCAGCAGTGATATCCAACCGGGTCACGAAGCTTTCTTT. Amino acids: CASSDIQPGHEAFF.

Regarding this clone: The same CDR3 is also encoded by other DNA sequences in this sample. V usage is TRBV6-6 and J usage is TRBJ2-2; D is ambiguous. CDR1 is MNHNY and CDR2 is SVGAGI in the germline V gene (reference sequence). V lost 2 bases and J lost 5, with 3 bases in between. The CDR3 spans 12 residues. The CDR3 spells CASSYPTGELFF. CDR3 DNA sequence: TGTGCCAGCAGTTACCCGACCGGGGAGCTGTTTTTT.

Details on this clone: The sample holds other DNA sequences that translate to the same CDR3. The chain links TRBV18 to TRBJ1-1; D is unresolved. V lost 3 bases to trimming and J lost 8 bases, with 7 bases between them. The CDR3 is made up of 11 amino acids. Germline values: CDR1 KGHSH, CDR2 LQKENI. CDR3 in DNA: TGTGCCAGCTCACCGGACCGGGAAGCTTTCTTT. This translates into CASSPDREAFF.

DNA for the CDR3: TGCGCCAGCAGGGGGGAGTATAACTATGGCTACACCTTC. It specifies CASRGEYNYGYTF. V gene TRBV5-1 combines with J gene TRBJ1-2; TRBD1 might be the D (5 bases). CDR1 is SGHRS and CDR2 is YFSETQ in the germline V gene. V shed 5 bases and J shed 1 base, with 9 bases lying between them. The CDR3 is made up of 13 amino acids.

The chain uses TRBV6-6 and TRBJ1-1; no clear D gene. The CDR3 is 13 residues long. Trimming removed 2 bases from V and 2 bases from J, with 6 bases in between. Looked up from germline, CDR1 is MNHNY and CDR2 is SVGAGI (reference sequence). Written as DNA, the CDR3 is TGTGCCAGCAGTTACGTCTTTAACACTGAAGCTTTCTTT. This sequence encodes CASSYVFNTEAFF.

As concerns this clone: In the same sample, other DNA sequences code for this CDR3. The chain recombines TRBV30 with TRBJ1-5; D remains unclear. Trimming shortened V by 0 bases and J by 4 bases, and 10 bases separated the two germline ends. CDR3 length: 14 residues. The V gene's germline CDR1 is GTSNPN and CDR2 SVGIG (reference sequence). The CDR3 loop reads CAWSVPGGNQPQHF. CDR3 nucleotides: TGTGCCTGGAGTGTACCGGGTGGAAATCAGCCCCAGCATTTT.

The J gene is TRBJ1-1, the V gene TRBV5-1; D is uncertain. The germline gives CDR1 SGHRS, CDR2 YFSETQ. The CDR3 is 13 amino acids. V shed 7 bases and J shed 4 bases, with 14 bases lying between them. Written as DNA, the CDR3 is TGCGCCAGCGTCAATGAAGGAGGCACTGAAGCTTTCTTT. Its protein product is CASVNEGGTEAFF.

The chain recombines TRBV19 with TRBJ2-2; D ambiguous. The germline V gene encodes CDR1 LNHDA and CDR2 SQIVND (reference sequence). V was cut by 6 bases and J by 3 bases, with 5 bases left in between. CDR3 length: 12 residues. The CDR3 loop reads CASRVDTGELFF. In DNA form, the CDR3 reads TGTGCCAGTAGAGTGGACACCGGGGAGCTGTTTTTT. Full variable domain (remainder filled in from reference TRBV19 and TRBJ2-2): DGGITQSPKYLFRKEGQNVTLSCEQNLNHDAMYWYRQDPGQGLRLIYYSQIVNDFQKGDIAEGYSVSREKKESFPLTVTSAQKNPTAFYLCASRVDTGELFFGEGSRLTVL.

This chain connects TRBV10-1 to TRBJ1-5; D is ambiguous. CDR1 WNHNN and CDR2 SYGVQD come from the germline V gene (reference sequence). The CDR3 runs to 15 residues. V was cut by 6 bases and J by 3 bases, with 15 bases left in between. The CDR3, as DNA: TGCGCCAGCAGACCCCTATGCGGCCTCAATCAGCCCCAGCATTTT. This encodes CASRPLCGLNQPQHF.

This clone came up once. The V and J genes are TRBV5-6 and TRBJ2-5; 14 bases agree with TRBD2. CDR1 SGHDT and CDR2 YYEEEE come from the germline V gene. CDR3 length: 17 amino acids. V trimming: 4 bases; J trimming: 2 bases; junction bases outside the gene matches: 7. The chain's CDR3 is CASSLGTSGGRQETQYF. As DNA, the CDR3 is TGTGCCAGCAGCCTCGGGACTAGCGGGGGTAGGCAAGAGACCCAGTACTTC.

The chain joins TRBV28 to TRBJ1-2; D remains ambiguous. Trimming took off 5 bases at V and 1 base at J, with 2 bases between the two ends. CDR1 is MDHEN, CDR2 SYDVKM, per germline. The CDR3 totals 11 residues. CDR3 in amino acids: CASSHNYGYTF. CDR3 coding DNA: TGTGCCAGCAGTCATAACTATGGCTACACCTTC.

This sequence joins TRBV5-4 and TRBJ2-7, with TRBD2 matching 7 bases. Per germline, CDR1 SGHNT and CDR2 YYREEE (reference sequence). The CDR3 spans 13 residues. The V segment lost 4 bases and the J segment 2 bases; nucleotides outside the gene matches: 3. The CDR3 protein is CASSQGGAYEQYF. The CDR3 coding sequence is TGTGCCAGCAGCCAGGGAGGGGCCTACGAGCAGTACTTC.